This TCR beta chain was sequenced during a study of T cell responses to AZD1222 COVID-19 vaccine. Findings of the study overall: Repertoires were obtained only post-peak T cell response. Only a handful of AZD1222 recipients, more than 5 in all, had baseline seropositivity.

About this clone itself: Its antigen is still unknown.

Analysis merged second doses at about 4 or about 12 weeks. The CDR3 covers 14 residues. Germline CDR1 SGHNT, CDR2 YYREEE (reference sequence). With 0 bases removed from V and 4 bases from J, the gap between germline ends came to 10 bases. Here immunoSEQ multiplex PCR was the method, and the copy in TCRdb shows in-frame clones only, minus some. This table has about 110,000 clones, around 91% appearing once. The specimen comprised peripheral blood, sampled 28 days after the second AZD1222 dose. The genes are TRBV5-4 and TRBJ1-2, with a possible D match to TRBD1 (5 bases). This clonotype was obtained from an adult who received the AZD1222 COVID-19 vaccine. CDR3 in amino acids: CASSLGIDSYGYTF. DNA for the CDR3: TGTGCCAGCAGCTTGGGCATAGACAGCTATGGCTACACCTTC.